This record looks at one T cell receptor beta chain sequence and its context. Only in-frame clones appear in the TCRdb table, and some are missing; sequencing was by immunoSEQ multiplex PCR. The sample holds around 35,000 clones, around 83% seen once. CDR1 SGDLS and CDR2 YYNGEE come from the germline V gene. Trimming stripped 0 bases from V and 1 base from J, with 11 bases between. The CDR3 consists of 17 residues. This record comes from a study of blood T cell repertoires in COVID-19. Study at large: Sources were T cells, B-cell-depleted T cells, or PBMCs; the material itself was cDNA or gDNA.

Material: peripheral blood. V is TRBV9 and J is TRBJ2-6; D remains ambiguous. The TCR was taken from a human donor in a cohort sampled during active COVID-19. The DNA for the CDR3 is TGTGCCAGCAGCGTAGGAGTAGCTCCGTCTGGGGCCAACGTCCTGACTTTC. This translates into CASSVGVAPSGANVLTF.